A single sample is the source of the 8 T cell receptor beta chains below, sequenced in a study of shared clonotypes between healthy human individuals. TCRdb keeps only in-frame clones here, not all; method: immunoSEQ multiplex PCR. The profile shows approximately 1,000,000 clones, approximately 77% of them singletons. Sequencing was done on a sample of memory CD4+ T cells from PBMCs. Subset denoted: CD45RA-negative fraction. The receptors come from a man younger than 35 in good health. Some clones in this sample may be carry-over from other donors' samples.

The table lists this clone with a few counts. Germline is not matched at one junction end, which may reflect a read error. Different DNA sequences within this sample yield the same CDR3. The genes are TRBV29-1 and TRBJ1-1; TRBD1 might be the D (6 bases). CDR1 and CDR2 (germline): SQVTM, ANQGSEA. This CDR3 region has 12 residues. CDR3 nucleotide sequence: TGCAGCGTCGAAGGGGGGGGCACTGAAGCTTTCTTT. Its translation: CSVEGGGTEAFF.

The chain joins TRBV14 to TRBJ1-2; D unclear. In germline, CDR1 is SGHDN, CDR2 FVKESK. Trimming stripped 2 bases from V and 3 bases from J, with 7 bases between. The CDR3 is 13 amino acids. The CDR3 sequence is CASSQQAYYGYTF. The CDR3 nucleotides read TGTGCCAGCAGCCAACAGGCGTACTATGGCTACACCTTC.

The chain is built from TRBV9 and TRBJ1-1; tentative D call: TRBD1 (5 bases). The CDR3 contains 14 residues. CDR1 is SGDLS and CDR2 is YYNGEE in the germline V gene. With 2 bases removed from V and 7 bases from J, the gap between germline ends came to 15 bases. The CDR3 loop is CASSVGDGKIEAFF. The CDR3 DNA reads TGTGCCAGCAGCGTTGGGGACGGAAAAATTGAAGCTTTCTTT.

For this clone: At the DNA level, this CDR3 is encoded by other sequences in the same sample as well. The chain links TRBV28 to TRBJ2-7; tentative D call: TRBD2 (5 bases). CDR3 length: 14 amino acids. CDR1 and CDR2 from the germline V gene are MDHEN and SYDVKM. Between the trimmed V and J ends, which lost 3 bases and 2 bases, there was a span of 11 bases. CDR3: CASSLGGGPYEQYF. As DNA, the CDR3 is TGTGCCAGCAGTTTGGGCGGAGGACCCTACGAGCAGTACTTC.

The chain has TRBV10-3 and TRBJ2-1; 10 nucleotides line up with TRBD2. Per the germline V gene, CDR1 is ENHRY and CDR2 is SYGVKD. With V trimmed by 6 bases and J by 5 bases, 7 bases remained unmatched. The CDR3 contains 15 residues. CDR3 nucleotides: TGTGCCATCAGCCCCGGGACTAGCGCTAACAATGAGCAGTTCTTC. Amino acid sequence: CAISPGTSANNEQFF.

This clone was detected only a few times. This rearrangement joins TRBV6-5 to TRBJ1-1; possible D gene TRBD1, 6 bases. Trimming stripped 8 bases from V and 4 bases from J, with 17 bases between. Looked up from germline, CDR1 is MNHEY and CDR2 is SVGAGI. The CDR3 extends over 14 amino acids. CDR3 DNA sequence: TGTGCCAGCCGAGGAAACAGGGAGAGCACTGAAGCTTTCTTT. It translates to CASRGNRESTEAFF.

This clone occurred a few times. This rearrangement joins TRBV5-1 to TRBJ2-3; 13 nucleotides match TRBD2. Germline assignment: CDR1 SGHRS and CDR2 YFSETQ. The CDR3 is 16 amino acids. The V gene end was trimmed by 4 bases and the J gene end by 4 bases; junction bases not matched to a gene: 6. The CDR3 nucleotides read TGCGCCAGCAGCCCTCGGACTAGCGGGAGTGCAGATACGCAGTATTTT. Translation gives CASSPRTSGSADTQYF.

The J gene is TRBJ1-5, the V gene TRBV19; D remains ambiguous. The CDR3 is made up of 18 amino acids. Germline V gives CDR1 LNHDA, CDR2 SQIVND (reference sequence). V lost 3 bases, J lost 2 bases, and 20 bases lay in between. The CDR3 here is CASSIGRAILSGNQPQHF. The DNA for the CDR3 is TGTGCCAGTAGTATTGGGAGGGCCATCCTGAGTGGCAATCAGCCCCAGCATTTT.